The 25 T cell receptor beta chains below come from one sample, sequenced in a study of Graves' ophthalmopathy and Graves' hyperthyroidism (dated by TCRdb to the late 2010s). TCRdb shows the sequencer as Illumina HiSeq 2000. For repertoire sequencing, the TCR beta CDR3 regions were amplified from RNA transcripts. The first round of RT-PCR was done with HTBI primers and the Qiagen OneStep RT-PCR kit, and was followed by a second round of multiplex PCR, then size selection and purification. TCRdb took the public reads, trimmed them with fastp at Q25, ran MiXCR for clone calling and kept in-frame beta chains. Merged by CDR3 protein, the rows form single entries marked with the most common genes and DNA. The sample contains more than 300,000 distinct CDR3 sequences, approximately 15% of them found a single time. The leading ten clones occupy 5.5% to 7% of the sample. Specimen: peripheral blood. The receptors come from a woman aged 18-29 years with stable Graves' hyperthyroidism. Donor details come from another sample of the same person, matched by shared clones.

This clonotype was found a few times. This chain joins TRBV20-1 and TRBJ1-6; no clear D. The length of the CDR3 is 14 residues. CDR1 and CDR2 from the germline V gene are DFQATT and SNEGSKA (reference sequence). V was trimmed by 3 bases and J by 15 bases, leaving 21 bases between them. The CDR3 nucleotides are TGCAGTGCTAGTTCCGTGGACTCTCTAGGTGGCCTCCACTTT. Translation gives CSASSVDSLGGLHF.

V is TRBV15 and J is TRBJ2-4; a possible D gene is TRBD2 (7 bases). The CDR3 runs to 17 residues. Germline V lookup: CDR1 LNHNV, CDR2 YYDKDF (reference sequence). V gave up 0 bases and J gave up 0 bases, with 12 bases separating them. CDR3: CATSRDRGAGAKNIQYF. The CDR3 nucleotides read TGTGCCACCAGCAGAGATCGGGGGGCGGGAGCCAAAAACATTCAGTACTTC. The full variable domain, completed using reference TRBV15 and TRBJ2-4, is DAMVIQNPRYQVTQFGKPVTLSCSQTLNHNVMYWYQQKSSQAPKLLFHYYDKDFNNEADTPDNFQSRRPNTSFCFLDIRSPGLGDTAMYLCATSRDRGAGAKNIQYFGAGTRLSVL.

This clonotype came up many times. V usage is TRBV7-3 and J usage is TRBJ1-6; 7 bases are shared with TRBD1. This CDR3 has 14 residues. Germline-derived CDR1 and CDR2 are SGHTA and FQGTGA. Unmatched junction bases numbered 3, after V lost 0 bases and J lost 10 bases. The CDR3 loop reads CASSLTQGKSPLHF. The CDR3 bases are TGTGCCAGCAGCTTAACACAGGGGAAATCACCCCTCCACTTT.

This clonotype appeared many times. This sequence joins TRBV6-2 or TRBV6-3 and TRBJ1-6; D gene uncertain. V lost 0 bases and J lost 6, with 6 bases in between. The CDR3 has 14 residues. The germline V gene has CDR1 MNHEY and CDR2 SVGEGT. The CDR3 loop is CASSYSGVNSPLHF. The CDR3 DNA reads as TGTGCCAGCAGTTACTCCGGGGTTAATTCACCCCTCCACTTT.

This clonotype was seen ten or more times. As DNA, the CDR3 is TGTGCCAGCAGTTACTCGACAGTCTACGAGCAGTACTTC. Amino acid sequence: CASSYSTVYEQYF. The chain employs TRBV6-5 and TRBJ2-7, with a tentative D call TRBD1 (5 bases). Trimming stripped 0 bases from V and 3 bases from J, with 6 bases between. CDR3 length: 13 residues. Looked up from germline, CDR1 is MNHEY and CDR2 is SVGAGI.

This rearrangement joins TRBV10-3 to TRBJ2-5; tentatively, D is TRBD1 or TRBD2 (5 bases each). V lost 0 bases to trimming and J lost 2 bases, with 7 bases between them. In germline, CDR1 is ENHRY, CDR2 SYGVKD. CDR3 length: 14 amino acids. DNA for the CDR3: TGTGCCATCAGTGAGTCGGGACCTCAAGAGACCCAGTACTTC. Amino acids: CAISESGPQETQYF.

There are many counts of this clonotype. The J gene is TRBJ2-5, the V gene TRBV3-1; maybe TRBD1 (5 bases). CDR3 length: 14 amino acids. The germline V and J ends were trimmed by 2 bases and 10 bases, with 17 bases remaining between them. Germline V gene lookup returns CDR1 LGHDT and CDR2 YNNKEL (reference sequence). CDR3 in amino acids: CASSQFRGSWVQYF. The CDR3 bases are TGTGCCAGCAGCCAATTTAGGGGTTCATGGGTCCAGTACTTC.

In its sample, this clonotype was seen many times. The CDR3 coding sequence is TGTGCCAGCAGTTTAAGGGTGGTGGACACTGAAGCTTTCTTT. Its translation: CASSLRVVDTEAFF. This rearrangement joins TRBV12-3 or TRBV12-4 to TRBJ1-1; D remains ambiguous. V lost 2 bases, J lost 3 bases, and 10 bases lay in between. CDR3 length: 14 amino acids.

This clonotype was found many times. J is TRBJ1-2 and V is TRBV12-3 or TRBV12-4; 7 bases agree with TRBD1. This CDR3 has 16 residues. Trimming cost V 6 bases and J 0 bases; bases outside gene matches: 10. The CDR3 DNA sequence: TGTGCCAGCAGGGTCACAGGGGAAATAGCTAACTATGGCTACACCTTC. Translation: CASRVTGEIANYGYTF.

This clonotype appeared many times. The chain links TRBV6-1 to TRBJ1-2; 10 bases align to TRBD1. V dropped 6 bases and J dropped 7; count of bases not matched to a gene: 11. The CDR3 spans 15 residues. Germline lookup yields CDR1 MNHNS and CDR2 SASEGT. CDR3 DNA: TGTGCCAGCAGACGACACCGGGACAGGGGAATTGGCTACACCTTC. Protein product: CASRRHRDRGIGYTF.

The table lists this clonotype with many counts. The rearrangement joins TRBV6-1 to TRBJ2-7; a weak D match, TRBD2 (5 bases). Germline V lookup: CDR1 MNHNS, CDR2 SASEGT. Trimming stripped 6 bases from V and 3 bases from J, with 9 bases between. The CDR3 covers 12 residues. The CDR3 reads CASRSRGYEQYF. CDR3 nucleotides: TGTGCCAGCAGGTCCCGGGGCTACGAGCAGTACTTC.

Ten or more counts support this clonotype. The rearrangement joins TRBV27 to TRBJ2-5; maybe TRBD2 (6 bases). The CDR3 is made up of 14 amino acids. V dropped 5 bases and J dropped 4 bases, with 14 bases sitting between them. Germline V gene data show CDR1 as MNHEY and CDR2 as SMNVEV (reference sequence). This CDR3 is CASSRAWRGETQYF. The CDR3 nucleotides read TGTGCCAGCAGTCGTGCCTGGAGGGGAGAGACCCAGTACTTC.

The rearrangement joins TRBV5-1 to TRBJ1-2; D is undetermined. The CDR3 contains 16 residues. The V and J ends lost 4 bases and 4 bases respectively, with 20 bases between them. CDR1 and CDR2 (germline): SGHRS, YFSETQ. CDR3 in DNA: TGCGCCAGCAGCCGACTTGCAGTCGTTGGAACCTATGGCTACACCTTC. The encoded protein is CASSRLAVVGTYGYTF.

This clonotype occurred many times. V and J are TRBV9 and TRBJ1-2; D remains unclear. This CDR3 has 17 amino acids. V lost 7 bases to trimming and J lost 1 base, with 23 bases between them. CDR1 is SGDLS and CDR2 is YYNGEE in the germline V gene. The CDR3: CASRRAPEGGNNYGYTF. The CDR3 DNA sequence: TGTGCCAGCCGCCGAGCCCCCGAGGGCGGAAATAACTATGGCTACACCTTC.

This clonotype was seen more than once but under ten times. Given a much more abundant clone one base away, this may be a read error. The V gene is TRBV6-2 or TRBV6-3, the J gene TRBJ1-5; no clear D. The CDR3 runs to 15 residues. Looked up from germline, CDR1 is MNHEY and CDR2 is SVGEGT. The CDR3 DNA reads TGTGCCAGCAGTCCGCAGTGGGCCGACAATCAGCCCCCGCATTTT. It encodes CASSPQWADNQPPHF.

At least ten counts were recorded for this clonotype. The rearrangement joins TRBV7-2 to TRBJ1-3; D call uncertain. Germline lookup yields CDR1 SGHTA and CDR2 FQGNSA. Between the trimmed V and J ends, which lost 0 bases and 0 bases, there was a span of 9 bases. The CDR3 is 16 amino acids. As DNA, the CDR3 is TGTGCCAGCAGCTTAGCCAGGTTTTTCTCTGGAAACACCATATATTTT. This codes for CASSLARFFSGNTIYF. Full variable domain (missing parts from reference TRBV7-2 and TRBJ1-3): GAGVSQSPSNKVTEKGKDVELRCDPISGHTALYWYRQSLGQGLEFLIYFQGNSAPDKSGLPSDRFSAERTGGSVSTLTIQRTQQEDSAVYLCASSLARFFSGNTIYFGEGSWLTVV.

In DNA form, the CDR3 reads TGTGCCAGCAGCGGGGGGCCCAACTATGGCTACACCTTC. It yields the protein CASSGGPNYGYTF. The chain couples TRBV5-6 to TRBJ1-2; a possible D gene is TRBD1 (6 bases). Trimming took 4 bases from V and 2 from J, leaving 9 bases between them. The CDR3 has 13 residues. Germline V gene lookup returns CDR1 SGHDT and CDR2 YYEEEE.

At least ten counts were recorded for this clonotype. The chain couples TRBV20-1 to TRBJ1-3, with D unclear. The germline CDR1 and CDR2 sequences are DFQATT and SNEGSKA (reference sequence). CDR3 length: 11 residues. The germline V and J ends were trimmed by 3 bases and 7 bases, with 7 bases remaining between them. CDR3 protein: CSARGGNTIYF. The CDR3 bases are TGCAGTGCTAGGGGTGGGAACACCATATATTTT.

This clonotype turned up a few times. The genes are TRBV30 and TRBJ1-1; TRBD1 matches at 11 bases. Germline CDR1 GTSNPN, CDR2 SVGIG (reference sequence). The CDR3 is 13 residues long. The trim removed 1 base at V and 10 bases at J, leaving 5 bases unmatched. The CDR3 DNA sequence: TGTGCCTGGAGTGAGGACAGGGGGCGCACAGCTTTCTTT. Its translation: CAWSEDRGRTAFF.

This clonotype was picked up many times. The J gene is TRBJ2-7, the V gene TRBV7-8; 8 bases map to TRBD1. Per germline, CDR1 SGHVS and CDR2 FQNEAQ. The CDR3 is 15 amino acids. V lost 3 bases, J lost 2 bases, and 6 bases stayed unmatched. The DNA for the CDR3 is TGTGCCAGCAGCTTCGGCTCAGGGGGCCCCTACGAGCAGTACTTC. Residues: CASSFGSGGPYEQYF.

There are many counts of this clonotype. CDR3 sequence reads: CASKGEGMNTEAFF. For the CDR3, the DNA is TGTGCCAGCAAGGGCGAGGGGATGAACACTGAAGCTTTCTTT. The chain recombines TRBV12-3 or TRBV12-4 with TRBJ1-1, with D possibly matching TRBD1 (5 bases). The CDR3 totals 14 residues. V lost 7 bases to trimming and J lost 0 bases, with 12 bases between them.

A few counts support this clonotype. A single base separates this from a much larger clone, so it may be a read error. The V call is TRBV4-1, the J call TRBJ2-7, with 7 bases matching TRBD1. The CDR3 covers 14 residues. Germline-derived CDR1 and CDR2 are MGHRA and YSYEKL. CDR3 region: CAGSPDRSSYEQYF. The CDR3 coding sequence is TGCGCCGGCAGCCCGGACAGGAGCTCCTACGAGCAGTACTTC.

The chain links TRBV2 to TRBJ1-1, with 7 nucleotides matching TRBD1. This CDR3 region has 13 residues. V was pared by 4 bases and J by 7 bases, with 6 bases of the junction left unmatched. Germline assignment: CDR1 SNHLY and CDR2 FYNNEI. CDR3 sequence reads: CASSGQGVGEAFF. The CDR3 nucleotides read TGTGCCAGCAGTGGACAGGGTGTAGGTGAAGCTTTCTTT.

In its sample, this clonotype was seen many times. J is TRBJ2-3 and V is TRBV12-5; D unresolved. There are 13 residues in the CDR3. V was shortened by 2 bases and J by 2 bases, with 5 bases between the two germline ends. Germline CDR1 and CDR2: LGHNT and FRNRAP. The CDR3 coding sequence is TGTGCTAGTGGTTTGCACAACACAGATACGCAGTATTTT. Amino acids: CASGLHNTDTQYF. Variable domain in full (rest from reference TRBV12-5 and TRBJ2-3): DARVTQTPRHKVTEMGQEVTMRCQPILGHNTVFWYRQTMMQGLELLAYFRNRAPLDDSGMPKDRFSAEMPDATLATLKIQPSEPRDSAVYFCASGLHNTDTQYFGPGTRLTVL.

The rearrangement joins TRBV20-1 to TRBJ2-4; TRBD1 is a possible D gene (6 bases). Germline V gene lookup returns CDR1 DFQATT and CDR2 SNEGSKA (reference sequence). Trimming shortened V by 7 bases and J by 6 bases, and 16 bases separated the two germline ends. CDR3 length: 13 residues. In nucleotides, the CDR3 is TGCAGTGTCCACAGGGAGTTGGGAAACATTCAGTACTTC. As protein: CSVHRELGNIQYF.